Listed below are T cell receptor beta chains from one sample, sequenced in a study of graft-versus-host responses after intestinal transplantation. The assay was immunoSEQ multiplex PCR, and TCRdb's table has in-frame clones only and misses some. The table lists more than 95,000 clones, about 88% of them singletons. What these receptors recognize is not known. The starting material was unstimulated CD4+ T cells sorted from spleen or lymph node cells, obtained before intestinal transplant. Receptors originate from a human donor who received an intestinal transplant. Both conserved end residues are part of each CDR3. D genes are given only for firm matches. The size entry is marked missing in some rows and otherwise reads once, few, many or a size class.

V gene: TRBV29-1
clone size: -
J gene: TRBJ1-1
D gene: -
CDR3 protein: CSVVRGRYTEAFF
CDR3 DNA: TGCAGCGTTGTTCGGGGACGTTACACTGAAGCTTTCTTT

V gene: TRBV6-5
clone size: few
J gene: TRBJ1-5
D gene: -
CDR3 protein: CASSLSQQAHQPQHF
CDR3 DNA: TGTGCCAGCAGCTTATCCCAGCAGGCCCATCAGCCCCAGCATTTT

V gene: TRBV11-2
clone size: -
J gene: TRBJ2-3
D gene: TRBD2
CDR3 protein: CASSLNRGADTQYF
CDR3 DNA: TGTGCCAGCAGCCTAAACCGGGGGGCAGATACGCAGTATTTT

V gene: TRBV18
clone size: -
J gene: TRBJ2-5
D gene: -
CDR3 protein: CASSPQETQYF
CDR3 DNA: TGTGCCAGCTCACCTCAAGAGACCCAGTACTTC

V gene: TRBV2
clone size: -
J gene: TRBJ2-7
D gene: TRBD2
CDR3 protein: CASSEGGIWTYEQYF
CDR3 DNA: TGTGCCAGCAGTGAGGGGGGGATTTGGACCTACGAGCAGTACTTC

V gene: TRBV4-2
clone size: -
J gene: TRBJ1-5
D gene: -
CDR3 protein: CASSPGEDQPQHF
CDR3 DNA: TGTGCCAGCAGCCCCGGGGAGGATCAGCCCCAGCATTTT

V gene: TRBV9
clone size: -
J gene: TRBJ2-6
D gene: -
CDR3 protein: CASSGGQSSGANVLTF
CDR3 DNA: TGTGCCAGCAGTGGCGGACAGAGCTCTGGGGCCAACGTCCTGACTTTC

V gene: TRBV5-4
clone size: few
J gene: TRBJ2-5
D gene: -
CDR3 protein: CASSSYQETQYF
CDR3 DNA: TGTGCCAGCAGCTCGTACCAAGAGACCCAGTACTTC

V gene: TRBV5-1
clone size: -
J gene: TRBJ2-5
D gene: TRBD2
CDR3 protein: CASSFPPSGQETQYF
CDR3 DNA: TGCGCCAGCAGCTTCCCCCCTAGCGGCCAAGAGACCCAGTACTTC

V gene: TRBV7-6
clone size: -
J gene: TRBJ1-1
D gene: TRBD1
CDR3 protein: CASSLAGTGVNTEAFF
CDR3 DNA: TGTGCCAGCAGCTTAGCCGGGACAGGGGTGAACACTGAAGCTTTCTTT

V gene: TRBV15
clone size: -
J gene: TRBJ2-1
D gene: TRBD1
CDR3 protein: CATSRRQGSYNEQFF
CDR3 DNA: TGTGCCACCAGCAGACGACAGGGGTCCTACAATGAGCAGTTCTTC

V gene: TRBV11-1
clone size: -
J gene: TRBJ2-1
D gene: -
CDR3 protein: CASSYGAVVEQFF
CDR3 DNA: TGTGCCAGCAGCTATGGGGCGGTAGTTGAGCAGTTCTTC

V gene: TRBV7-3
clone size: -
J gene: TRBJ2-2
D gene: -
CDR3 protein: CASSLTGSGTGELFF
CDR3 DNA: TGTGCCAGCAGCCTCACAGGGTCGGGCACCGGGGAGCTGTTTTTT

V gene: TRBV10-3
clone size: -
J gene: TRBJ2-3
D gene: TRBD2
CDR3 protein: CAISVGASGYTDTQYF
CDR3 DNA: TGTGCCATCAGTGTTGGAGCTAGCGGCTACACAGATACGCAGTATTTT

V gene: TRBV28
clone size: -
J gene: TRBJ1-4
D gene: -
CDR3 protein: CASRQPRDEKLFF
CDR3 DNA: TGTGCCAGCAGACAGCCGCGGGATGAAAAACTGTTTTTT

V gene: TRBV6-6
clone size: -
J gene: TRBJ1-5
D gene: -
CDR3 protein: CASSYSAGHQPQHF
CDR3 DNA: TGTGCCAGCAGTTACTCGGCAGGGCATCAGCCCCAGCATTTT

V gene: TRBV10-2
clone size: -
J gene: TRBJ1-6
D gene: -
CDR3 protein: CASSESWRSPLHF
CDR3 DNA: TGCGCCAGCAGTGAGTCCTGGAGATCACCCCTCCACTTT

V gene: TRBV6-1
clone size: -
J gene: TRBJ2-2
D gene: -
CDR3 protein: CASRLGLLNTGELFF
CDR3 DNA: TGTGCCAGCAGGCTGGGACTCTTGAACACCGGGGAGCTGTTTTTT

V gene: TRBV6-1
clone size: -
J gene: TRBJ2-3
D gene: -
CDR3 protein: CASSAGQTQYF
CDR3 DNA: TGTGCCAGCAGTGCCGGGCAGACGCAGTATTTT

V gene: TRBV27
clone size: -
J gene: TRBJ2-5
D gene: TRBD2
CDR3 protein: CASSLLASGGPDIRWTQYF
CDR3 DNA: TGTGCCAGCAGTTTATTGGCTAGCGGGGGGCCGGATATTCGGTGGACCCAGTACTTC

V gene: TRBV4-2
clone size: -
J gene: TRBJ1-5
D gene: TRBD1
CDR3 protein: CASSQGDRGSSNQPQHF
CDR3 DNA: TGTGCCAGCAGCCAGGGTGACAGGGGTTCGAGCAATCAGCCCCAGCATTTT

V gene: TRBV28
clone size: -
J gene: TRBJ2-1
D gene: TRBD2
CDR3 protein: CASSLGTSGIYNEQFF
CDR3 DNA: TGTGCCAGCAGTTTAGGGACTAGCGGGATCTACAATGAGCAGTTCTTC

V gene: TRBV5-4
clone size: -
J gene: TRBJ2-3
D gene: TRBD2
CDR3 protein: CASSLDSGRVADTQYF
CDR3 DNA: TGTGCCAGCAGCTTGGACAGCGGGAGGGTGGCAGATACGCAGTATTTT

V gene: TRBV18
clone size: -
J gene: TRBJ1-2
D gene: -
CDR3 protein: CASSLGQTYGYTF
CDR3 DNA: TGTGCCAGCTCACTAGGACAGACCTATGGCTACACCTTC

V gene: TRBV9
clone size: -
J gene: TRBJ2-3
D gene: TRBD2
CDR3 protein: CASSSLGLAGIDTQYF
CDR3 DNA: TGTGCCAGCAGCTCCTTAGGACTAGCGGGAATAGATACGCAGTATTTT

V gene: TRBV28
clone size: -
J gene: TRBJ1-4
D gene: -
CDR3 protein: CASSLPPTNEKLFF
CDR3 DNA: TGTGCCAGCAGCCTACCTCCAACTAATGAAAAACTGTTTTTT

V gene: TRBV7-2
clone size: -
J gene: TRBJ2-1
D gene: TRBD2
CDR3 protein: CASSSLAGGLKTYNEQFF
CDR3 DNA: TGTGCCAGCAGCTCACTAGCGGGGGGGTTGAAAACCTACAATGAGCAGTTCTTC

V gene: TRBV7-9
clone size: -
J gene: TRBJ2-1
D gene: TRBD1
CDR3 protein: CASSLWAGQGNNEQFF
CDR3 DNA: TGTGCCAGCAGCTTATGGGCGGGACAGGGGAACAATGAGCAGTTCTTC

V gene: TRBV7-3
clone size: -
J gene: TRBJ2-2
D gene: TRBD2
CDR3 protein: CASSSNPAGGAGELFF
CDR3 DNA: TGTGCCAGCAGCTCGAACCCCGCGGGGGGGGCCGGGGAGCTGTTTTTT

V gene: TRBV2
clone size: -
J gene: TRBJ2-3
D gene: TRBD2
CDR3 protein: CASREQLAGVKDTQYF
CDR3 DNA: TGTGCCAGCAGGGAACAACTAGCGGGAGTGAAAGATACGCAGTATTTT

V gene: TRBV21-1
clone size: -
J gene: TRBJ2-4
D gene: -
CDR3 protein: CASSGQAKNIQYF
CDR3 DNA: TGTGCCAGCAGCGGACAGGCCAAAAACATTCAGTACTTC

V gene: TRBV2
clone size: once
J gene: TRBJ1-2
D gene: -
CDR3 protein: CASSARATSDYGYTF
CDR3 DNA: TGTGCCAGCAGTGCAAGGGCTACGAGCGACTATGGCTACACCTTC

V gene: TRBV11-2
clone size: -
J gene: TRBJ2-7
D gene: TRBD1
CDR3 protein: CASSPNLDRVINEQYF
CDR3 DNA: TGTGCCAGCAGCCCTAACCTGGACAGGGTCATCAACGAGCAGTACTTC